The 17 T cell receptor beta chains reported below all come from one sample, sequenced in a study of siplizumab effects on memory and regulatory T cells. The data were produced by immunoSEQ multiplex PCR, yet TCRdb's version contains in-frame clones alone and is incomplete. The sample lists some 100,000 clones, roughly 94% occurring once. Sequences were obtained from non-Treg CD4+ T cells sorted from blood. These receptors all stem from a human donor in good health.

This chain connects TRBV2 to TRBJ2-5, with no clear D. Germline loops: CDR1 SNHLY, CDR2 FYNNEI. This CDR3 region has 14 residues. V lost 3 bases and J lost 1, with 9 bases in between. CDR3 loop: CASSDRTVQETQYF. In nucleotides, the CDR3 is TGTGCCAGCAGTGACAGAACAGTCCAAGAGACCCAGTACTTC.

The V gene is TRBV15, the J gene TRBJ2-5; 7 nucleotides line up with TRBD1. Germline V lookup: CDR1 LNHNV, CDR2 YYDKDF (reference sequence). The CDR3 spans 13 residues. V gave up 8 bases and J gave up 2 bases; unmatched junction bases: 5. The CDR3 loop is CATARQGQETQYF. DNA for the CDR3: TGTGCCACCGCTCGACAGGGTCAAGAGACCCAGTACTTC. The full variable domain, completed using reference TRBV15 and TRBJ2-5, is DAMVIQNPRYQVTQFGKPVTLSCSQTLNHNVMYWYQQKSSQAPKLLFHYYDKDFNNEADTPDNFQSRRPNTSFCFLDIRSPGLGDTAMYLCATARQGQETQYFGPGTRLLVL.

The CDR3 nucleotides read TGTGCCAGCAGCATAGCGGGAGGGATCTACGAGCAGTACTTC. It is translated as CASSIAGGIYEQYF. The rearrangement joins TRBV9 to TRBJ2-7, with 11 nucleotides matching TRBD2. Germline loops: CDR1 SGDLS, CDR2 YYNGEE. The CDR3 covers 14 residues. Germline trimming cut 4 bases from V and 3 bases from J; bases unmatched to any gene: 3.

The CDR3, as DNA: TGTGCCAGCAGTTTAGGGGTAGCAAATCAGCCCCAGCATTTT. Protein sequence: CASSLGVANQPQHF. This chain connects TRBV28 to TRBJ1-5; D not certain. V lost 2 bases, J lost 4 bases, and 9 bases lay in between. CDR3 size: 14 residues. Germline V gene sequence: CDR1 MDHEN, CDR2 SYDVKM.

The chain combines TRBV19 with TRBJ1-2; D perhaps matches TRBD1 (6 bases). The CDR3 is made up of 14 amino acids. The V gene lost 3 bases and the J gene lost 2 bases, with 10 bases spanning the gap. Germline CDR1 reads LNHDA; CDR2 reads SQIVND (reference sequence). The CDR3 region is CASSIFTGNYGYTF. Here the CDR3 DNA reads TGTGCCAGTAGTATTTTTACAGGGAACTATGGCTACACCTTC.

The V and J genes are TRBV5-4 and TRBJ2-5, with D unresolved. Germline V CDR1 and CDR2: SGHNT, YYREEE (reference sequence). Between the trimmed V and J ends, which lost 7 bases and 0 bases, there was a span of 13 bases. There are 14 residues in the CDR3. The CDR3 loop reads CASRPVGHQETQYF. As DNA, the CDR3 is TGTGCCAGCCGTCCTGTGGGCCACCAAGAGACCCAGTACTTC.

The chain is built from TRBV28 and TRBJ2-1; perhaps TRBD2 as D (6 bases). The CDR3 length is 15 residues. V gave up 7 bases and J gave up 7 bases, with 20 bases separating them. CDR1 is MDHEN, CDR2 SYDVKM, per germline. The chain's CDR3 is CASTNTGRWWNEQFF. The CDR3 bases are TGTGCCAGCACGAACACCGGGAGATGGTGGAATGAGCAGTTCTTC. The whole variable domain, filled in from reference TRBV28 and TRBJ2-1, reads DVKVTQSSRYLVKRTGEKVFLECVQDMDHENMFWYRQDPGLGLRLIYFSYDVKMKEKGDIPEGYSVSREKKERFSLILESASTNQTSMYLCASTNTGRWWNEQFFGPGTRLTVL.

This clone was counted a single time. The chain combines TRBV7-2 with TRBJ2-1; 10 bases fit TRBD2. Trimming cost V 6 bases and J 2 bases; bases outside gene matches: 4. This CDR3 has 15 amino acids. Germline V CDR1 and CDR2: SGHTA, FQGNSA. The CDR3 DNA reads TGTGCCAGCAGGTTCCTAGCGGGAGCCTACAATGAGCAGTTCTTC. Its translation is CASRFLAGAYNEQFF.

The CDR3 DNA is TGTGCCAGCGTCGACAGGCGGTCGAACACTGAAGCTTTCTTT. This sequence encodes CASVDRRSNTEAFF. The chain joins TRBV6-4 to TRBJ1-1; weak D call: TRBD1 (6 bases). Trimming cost V 8 bases and J 1 base, with 14 bases left between them. The CDR3 is made up of 14 amino acids. Germline lookup yields CDR1 MRHNA and CDR2 SNTAGT.

The CDR3 DNA reads TGTGCCAGCAGTTTGGGAGGGGACGAGCAGTACTTC. This encodes CASSLGGDEQYF. V gene TRBV28 combines with J gene TRBJ2-7; 7 bases align to TRBD2. CDR1 is MDHEN and CDR2 is SYDVKM in the germline V gene. J lost 5 bases, V lost 3 bases, and 1 base had no gene match. CDR3 length: 12 amino acids. The full variable domain, with the rest looked up from reference TRBV28 and TRBJ2-7, is DVKVTQSSRYLVKRTGEKVFLECVQDMDHENMFWYRQDPGLGLRLIYFSYDVKMKEKGDIPEGYSVSREKKERFSLILESASTNQTSMYLCASSLGGDEQYFGPGTRLTVT.

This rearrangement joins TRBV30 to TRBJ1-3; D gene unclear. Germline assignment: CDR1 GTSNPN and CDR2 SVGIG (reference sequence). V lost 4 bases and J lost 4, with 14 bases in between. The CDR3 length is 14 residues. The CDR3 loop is CAWTLAPIGNTIYF. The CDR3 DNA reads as TGTGCCTGGACTCTTGCTCCGATAGGAAACACCATATATTTT.

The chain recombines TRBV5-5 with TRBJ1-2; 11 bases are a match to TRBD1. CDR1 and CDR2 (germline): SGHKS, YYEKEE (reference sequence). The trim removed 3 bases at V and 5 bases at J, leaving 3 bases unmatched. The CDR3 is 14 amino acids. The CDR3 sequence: CASSSGQGAYGYTF. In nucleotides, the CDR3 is TGTGCCAGCAGCTCCGGACAGGGGGCGTATGGCTACACCTTC. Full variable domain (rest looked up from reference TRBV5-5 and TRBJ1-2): DAGVTQSPTHLIKTRGQQVTLRCSPISGHKSVSWYQQVLGQGPQFIFQYYEKEERGRGNFPDRFSARQFPNYSSELNVNALLLGDSALYLCASSSGQGAYGYTFGSGTRLTVV.

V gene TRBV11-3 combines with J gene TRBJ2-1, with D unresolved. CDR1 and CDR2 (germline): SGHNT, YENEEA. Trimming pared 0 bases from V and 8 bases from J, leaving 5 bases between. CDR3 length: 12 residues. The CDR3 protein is CASSLEHDEQFF. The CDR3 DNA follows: TGTGCCAGCAGCTTAGAGCACGATGAGCAGTTCTTC.

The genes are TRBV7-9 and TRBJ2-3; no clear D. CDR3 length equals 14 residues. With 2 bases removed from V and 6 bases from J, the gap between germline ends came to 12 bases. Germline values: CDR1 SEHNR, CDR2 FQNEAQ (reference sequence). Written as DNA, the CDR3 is TGTGCCAGCAGCTTACTGTCCGGAGTGGATACGCAGTATTTT. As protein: CASSLLSGVDTQYF. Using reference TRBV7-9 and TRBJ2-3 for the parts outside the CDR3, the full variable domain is DTGVSQNPRHKITKRGQNVTFRCDPISEHNRLYWYRQTLGQGPEFLTYFQNEAQLEKSRLLSDRFSAERPKGSFSTLEIQRTEQGDSAMYLCASSLLSGVDTQYFGPGTRLTVL.

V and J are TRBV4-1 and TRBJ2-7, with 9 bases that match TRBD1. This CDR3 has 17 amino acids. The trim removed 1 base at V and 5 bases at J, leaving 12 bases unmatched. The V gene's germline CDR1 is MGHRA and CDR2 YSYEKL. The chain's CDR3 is CASSQARTGAVSNEQYF. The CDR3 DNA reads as TGCGCCAGCAGCCAAGCCAGGACAGGGGCCGTTTCCAACGAGCAGTACTTC.

Here the CDR3 DNA reads TGCGCCAGCAGCTTGTCGTCGGGCTACGAGCAGTACTTC. It translates to CASSLSSGYEQYF. The V call is TRBV5-1, the J call TRBJ2-7; D is uncertain. From germline, CDR1 is SGHRS and CDR2 YFSETQ. V lost 1 base and J 3 bases, leaving 8 bases between the germline ends. This CDR3 is 13 amino acids long.

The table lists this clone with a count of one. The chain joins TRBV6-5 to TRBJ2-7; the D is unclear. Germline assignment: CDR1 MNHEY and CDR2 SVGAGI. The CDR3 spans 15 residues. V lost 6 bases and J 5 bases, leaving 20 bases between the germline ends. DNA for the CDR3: TGTGCCAGCAGCCGTCTCTCTAACTTTATGAACGAGCAGTACTTC. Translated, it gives CASSRLSNFMNEQYF.